These 14 T cell receptor beta chains were all obtained from the same sample, sequenced in a study of blood T cells in healthy people across ages. Primers used in a second PCR of roughly 6 to 11 cycles were a sample-barcoded 5' primer and a J-beta primer mix. From the 5' RACE reads, TCRdb called clonotypes with MiXCR, one entry per CDR3 protein. The table includes hundreds of thousands of distinct CDR3 sequences, 58% detected once. Sequencing used blood. Source of these receptors: a man aged 30 to 45 in good health.

This clonotype occurred a few times. This rearrangement joins TRBV20-1 to TRBJ2-7; unclear D gene. This CDR3 comprises 12 residues. Germline-derived CDR1 and CDR2 are DFQATT and SNEGSKA (reference sequence). V was trimmed by 4 bases and J by 3 bases, leaving 10 bases between them. The CDR3 coding sequence is TGCAGTGCTATGCCGGAGAGCTACGAGCAGTACTTC. Protein product: CSAMPESYEQYF.

This clonotype came up a few times. The chain links TRBV7-8 to TRBJ2-7; 7 bases align to TRBD2. Germline V gene data show CDR1 as SGHVS and CDR2 as FQNEAQ. This CDR3 region has 15 residues. J was trimmed by 11 bases and V by 1 base; bases with no gene match: 14. The CDR3 loop is CASSLGPGLRGGEYF. The CDR3 nucleotides are TGTGCCAGCAGCTTAGGGCCGGGACTACGTGGGGGGGAGTACTTC.

The V gene is TRBV25-1, the J gene TRBJ2-5; possibly TRBD1 or TRBD2 for D (7 bases each). The V end was cut by 2 bases, the J end by 2 bases, with 15 bases between. Germline CDR1 and CDR2: MGHDK and SYGVNS. CDR3 length: 16 residues. Here the CDR3 reads CASSEPPGGEQETQYF. The CDR3 DNA follows: TGTGCCAGCAGTGAACCACCAGGGGGGGAACAAGAGACCCAGTACTTC.

This chain joins TRBV20-1 and TRBJ1-5; tentatively, D is TRBD1 (5 bases). CDR1 is DFQATT and CDR2 is SNEGSKA in the germline V gene (reference sequence). This CDR3 has 13 residues. V gave up 6 bases and J gave up 7 bases, with 16 bases separating them. The CDR3 loop reads CSATPGPLQPQHF. Written as DNA, the CDR3 is TGCAGTGCGACCCCGGGGCCTTTGCAGCCCCAGCATTTT.

This clonotype occurred a few times. CDR3 DNA: TGCAGCGTTGGGTCAGGGAATCAGCCCCAGCATTTT. It yields the protein CSVGSGNQPQHF. The chain uses TRBV29-1 and TRBJ1-5; D possibly corresponds to TRBD1 (5 bases). V shed 4 bases and J shed 4 bases, with 8 bases lying between them. The CDR3 is made up of 12 amino acids. Germline V gene data show CDR1 as SQVTM and CDR2 as ANQGSEA.

This clonotype is a singleton in its sample. The chain recombines TRBV9 with TRBJ2-7; D call uncertain. Germline CDR1 SGDLS, CDR2 YYNGEE. The CDR3 has 15 amino acids. V lost 0 bases and J 2 bases, leaving 12 bases between the germline ends. The CDR3 reads CASSVGMTPTYEQYF. The CDR3 nucleotides are TGTGCCAGCAGCGTAGGGATGACTCCCACCTACGAGCAGTACTTC.

The V and J genes are TRBV5-1 and TRBJ2-1; D is unclear. The V and J ends lost 1 base and 0 bases respectively, with 5 bases between them. In germline, CDR1 is SGHRS, CDR2 YFSETQ. The CDR3 sequence is 14 residues long. CDR3 region: CASSLNPSYNEQFF. CDR3 DNA sequence: TGCGCCAGCAGCTTGAACCCCTCCTACAATGAGCAGTTCTTC.

A word on this clonotype: The junction differs from germline at one of its ends, possibly a read error. The chain links TRBV11-3 to TRBJ2-1; D perhaps matches TRBD1 (5 bases). CDR3 size: 13 residues. CDR1 and CDR2 (germline): SGHNT, YENEEA. CDR3 DNA: TGTGCCAGCAGCTTAGACCAGGGTAATGAGCGGTTCTTC. Protein: CASSLDQGNERFF.

The V gene is TRBV5-1, the J gene TRBJ1-1, with 7 bases lining up with TRBD1. CDR1 and CDR2 (germline): SGHRS, YFSETQ. There are 14 residues in the CDR3. Germline trimming cut 4 bases from V and 1 base from J; bases unmatched to any gene: 4. CDR3 nucleotides: TGCGCCAGCAGCGAACGACAGGGGAACACTGAAGCTTTCTTT. This translates into CASSERQGNTEAFF.

A word on this clonotype: With a much larger clone just one base away, this may be a read error. The chain uses TRBV2 and TRBJ1-2, with TRBD1 as a possible D gene (6 bases). CDR1 and CDR2 (germline): SNHLY, FYNNEI. The CDR3 totals 13 residues. CDR3 residues: CASSGGGRYAYTF. The DNA for the CDR3 is TGTGCCAGCAGTGGAGGGGGGCGCTATGCCTACACCTTC.

The chain couples TRBV7-2 to TRBJ2-5; 8 bases align to TRBD2. Germline-derived CDR1 and CDR2 are SGHTA and FQGNSA. The CDR3 runs to 16 residues. Germline trimming cut 2 bases from V and 5 bases from J; bases unmatched to any gene: 10. CDR3 residues: CASSLSTGGPLETQYF. DNA of the CDR3: TGTGCCAGCAGCTTATCTACGGGGGGGCCTCTCGAGACCCAGTACTTC.

V and J are TRBV5-6 and TRBJ1-6, with a weak D call TRBD1 (5 bases). The CDR3 runs 16 residues. V gave up 4 bases and J gave up 7 bases, with 18 bases separating them. The germline CDR1 and CDR2 sequences are SGHDT and YYEEEE. CDR3: CASSPRTLEGNSPLHF. CDR3 nucleotide sequence: TGTGCCAGCAGCCCTAGGACACTTGAAGGGAATTCACCCCTCCACTTT.

V gene TRBV6-2 or TRBV6-3 combines with J gene TRBJ2-3; TRBD2 aligns across 15 bases. Unmatched junction bases numbered 11, after V lost 6 bases and J lost 4 bases. This CDR3 has 18 amino acids. Germline CDR1 is MNHEY and CDR2 is SVGEGT. CDR3 residues: CASSQGLAGGLRADTQYF. For the CDR3, the DNA is TGTGCCAGCAGCCAAGGACTAGCGGGAGGGTTGAGGGCAGATACGCAGTATTTT.

This clonotype was found a few times. V and J are TRBV11-1 and TRBJ2-7, with 7 bases matching TRBD2. Germline CDR1 is SGHAT and CDR2 is FQDESV (reference sequence). V shed 1 base and J 3 bases; nucleotides not matched to a gene: 6. This CDR3 has 15 residues. The CDR3 loop is CASSLGLAAYYEQYF. CDR3 DNA sequence: TGTGCCAGCAGCTTAGGGCTAGCGGCCTACTACGAGCAGTACTTC.